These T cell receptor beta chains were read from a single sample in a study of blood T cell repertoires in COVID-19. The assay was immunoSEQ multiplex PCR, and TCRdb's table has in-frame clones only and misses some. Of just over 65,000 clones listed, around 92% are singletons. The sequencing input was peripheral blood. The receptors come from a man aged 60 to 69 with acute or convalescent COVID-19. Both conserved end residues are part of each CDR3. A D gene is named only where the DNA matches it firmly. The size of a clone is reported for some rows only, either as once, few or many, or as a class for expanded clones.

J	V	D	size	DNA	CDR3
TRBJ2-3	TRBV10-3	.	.	TGTGCCATTTTCAAGGGAGGCCCTGGCGCAGATACGCAGTATTTT	CAIFKGGPGADTQYF
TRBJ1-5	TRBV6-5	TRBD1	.	TGTGCCAGCAGAAAAACAGGGGGCACCAATCAGCCCCAGCATTTT	CASRKTGGTNQPQHF
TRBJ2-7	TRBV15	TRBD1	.	TGTGCCACCAGCAGAGAGGGACAGGGGAACGAGCAGTACTTC	CATSREGQGNEQYF
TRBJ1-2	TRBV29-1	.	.	TGCAGCGTTGTGGTGTCCGGTGGCTACACCTTC	CSVVVSGGYTF
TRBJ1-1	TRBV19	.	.	TGTGCCAGTAGAGGGCAGGGAAAGACAAACACTGAAGCTTTCTTT	CASRGQGKTNTEAFF
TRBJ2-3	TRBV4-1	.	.	TGCGCCAGCAGCCAAGTCTTTAGCGTTCCAGATACGCAGTATTTT	CASSQVFSVPDTQYF
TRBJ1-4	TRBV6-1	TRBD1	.	TGTGCCAGCAGTGACGACAGGGCTAGTGAAAAACTGTTTTTT	CASSDDRASEKLFF
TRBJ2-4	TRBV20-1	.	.	TGCAGTGCTAGGTATATCGACATTCAGTACTTC	CSARYIDIQYF
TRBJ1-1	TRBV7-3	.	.	TGTGCCAGCAGCTTAGACAGGAGCCACACTGAAGCTTTCTTT	CASSLDRSHTEAFF
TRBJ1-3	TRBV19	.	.	TGTGCCAGTAGTATCGACAGGTTCGGAAACACCATATATTTT	CASSIDRFGNTIYF
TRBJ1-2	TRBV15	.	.	TGTGCCACCAGCAGAGAGTTTGAGGGCTATGGCTACACCTTC	CATSREFEGYGYTF
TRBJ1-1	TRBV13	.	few	TGTGCCAGCAGCTTATGGGAGGGCGGGGGGATCGCTGAAGCTTTCTTT	CASSLWEGGGIAEAFF
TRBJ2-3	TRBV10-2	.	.	TGCGCCAGCAGTGAGATGGGGGCCGGCGATGATACGCAGTATTTT	CASSEMGAGDDTQYF
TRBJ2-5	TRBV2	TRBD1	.	TGTGCCAGCAGTGGTAGGGGGACAGGAGTTACCCAGTACTTC	CASSGRGTGVTQYF
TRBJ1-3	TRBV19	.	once	TGTGCCAGTAGGACCGGGACATTGAGCTCTGGAAACACCATATATTTT	CASRTGTLSSGNTIYF
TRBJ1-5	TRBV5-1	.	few	TGCGCCAGCAGCTTGGGCGACAATCCGGGGCAGCCCCAGCATTTT	CASSLGDNPGQPQHF
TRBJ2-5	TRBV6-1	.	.	TGTGCCAGCAGTGATCATGGGGGCCTACAAGAGACCCAGTACTTC	CASSDHGGLQETQYF
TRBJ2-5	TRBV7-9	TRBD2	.	TGTGCCAGCAGCCCAAAAACGGGAGGAGAGACCCAGTACTTC	CASSPKTGGETQYF
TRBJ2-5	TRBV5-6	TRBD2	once	TGTGCCAGCAGCCTAAGGGCCGCTAGCGGGGGGCGCACCCAAGAGACCCAGTACTTC	CASSLRAASGGRTQETQYF
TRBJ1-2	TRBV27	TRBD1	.	TGTGCCAGCAGTCCGAATCCCGGGACAGGGCGCATTTATGGCTACACCTTC	CASSPNPGTGRIYGYTF
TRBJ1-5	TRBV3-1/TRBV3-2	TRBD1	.	TGTGCCAGCAGCCTTGGACAGGGCCGTCAGCCCCAGCATTTT	CASSLGQGRQPQHF
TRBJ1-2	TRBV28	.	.	TGTGCCAGCAGTTCCTTCGGCAGGGTCGTTGGCTACACCTTC	CASSSFGRVVGYTF
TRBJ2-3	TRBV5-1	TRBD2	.	TGCGCCAGCAGCCCAGGGGGAGCGGGGGGAGATACGCAGTATTTT	CASSPGGAGGDTQYF
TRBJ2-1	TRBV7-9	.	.	TGTGCCAGCAGCCTACCGCTGGGGCGCCACGGCAATGAGCAGTTCTTC	CASSLPLGRHGNEQFF
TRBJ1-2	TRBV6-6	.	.	TGTGCCAGCAGGCCGGACAGCCTCTATGGCTACACCTTC	CASRPDSLYGYTF
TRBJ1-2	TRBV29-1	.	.	TGCAGCGTTGTCTCCATTCGGGGGTCTAACTATGGCTACACCTTC	CSVVSIRGSNYGYTF
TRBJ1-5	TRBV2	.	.	TGTGCCAGCAGTGCGGGAACCCATAGCAATCAGCCCCAGCATTTT	CASSAGTHSNQPQHF
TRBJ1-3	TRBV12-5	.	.	TGTGCTAGTCTGAGGGTTTCCTCTGGAAACACCATATATTTT	CASLRVSSGNTIYF
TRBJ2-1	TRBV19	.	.	TGTGCCAGTAGTATATCTCGTGAGCAGTTCTTC	CASSISREQFF
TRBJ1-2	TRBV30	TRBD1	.	TGTGCCTGGAGGGCAGGGGGAACTAACTATGGCTACACCTTC	CAWRAGGTNYGYTF
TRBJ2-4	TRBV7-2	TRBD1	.	TGTGCCAGCAGCCTCTTCGCTGAGGGGGCGAGATCCAAAAACATTCAGTACTTC	CASSLFAEGARSKNIQYF
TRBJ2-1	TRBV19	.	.	TGTGCCAGTAGTCTCCAGACTACTTACAATGAGCAGTTCTTC	CASSLQTTYNEQFF
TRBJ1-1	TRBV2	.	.	TGTGCCAGCCACGCCCGGTGGAACACTGAAGCTTTCTTT	CASHARWNTEAFF
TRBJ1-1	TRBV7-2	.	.	TGTGCCAGCAGCCCGGAACAGGGCGCGAGGACTGAAGCTTTCTTT	CASSPEQGARTEAFF
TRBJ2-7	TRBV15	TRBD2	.	TGTGCCACCAGCAGAGGTAGCGGGGTTTCCTACGAGCAGTACTTC	CATSRGSGVSYEQYF
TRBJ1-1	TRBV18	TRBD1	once	TGTGCCAGCTCACGGCCGACAGGGTCGAACACTGAAGCTTTCTTT	CASSRPTGSNTEAFF
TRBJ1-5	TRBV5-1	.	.	TGCGCCAGCAGCTTGGGAGGGGGAAATCAGCCCCAGCATTTT	CASSLGGGNQPQHF
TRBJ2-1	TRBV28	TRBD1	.	TGTGCCAGCAGTTTCTCCGGGACAGAATCCTACAATGAGCAGTTCTTC	CASSFSGTESYNEQFF
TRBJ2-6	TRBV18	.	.	TGTGCCAGCTCAGCGACAGTCTCTGGGGCCAACGTCCTGACTTTC	CASSATVSGANVLTF
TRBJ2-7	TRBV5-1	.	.	TGCGCCAGCAGCTTGGGACAGGACCACTCCTACGAGCAGTACTTC	CASSLGQDHSYEQYF
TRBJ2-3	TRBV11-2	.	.	TGTGCCAGCAGCCCCCAGGACACAGATACGCAGTATTTT	CASSPQDTDTQYF
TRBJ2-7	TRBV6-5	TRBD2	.	TGTGCCACCACGCGGGGGGAACCCGAGCAGTACTTC	CATTRGEPEQYF
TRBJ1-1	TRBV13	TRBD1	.	TGTGCCAGCAGCTTTAGACAGGGGCTGGAAGCTTTCTTT	CASSFRQGLEAFF
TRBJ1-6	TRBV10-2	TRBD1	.	TGCGCCAGCAGCTCGACAGGGGGCAATAATTCACCCCTCCACTTT	CASSSTGGNNSPLHF